The 14 T cell receptor beta chains presented below share a single source sample, sequenced in a study of glioma-infiltrating T cells after dendritic cell vaccination. Sample time point: after dendritic cell vaccination, including at tumor progression/relapse. Repertoires were generated with immunoSEQ multiplex PCR, while TCRdb's copy carries only in-frame clones and drops some. The table lists around 60,000 clones, roughly nine tenths of them singletons. Sequences were derived from blood, sampled after dendritic cell vaccination. These TCRs come from a human donor with glioblastoma.

In this sample, this clone turned up a few times. The chain combines TRBV7-2 with TRBJ1-3, with D uncertain. The CDR3 has 12 amino acids. Germline-derived CDR1 and CDR2 are SGHTA and FQGNSA. Trimming took off 4 bases at V and 7 bases at J, with 8 bases between the two ends. CDR3 bases: TGTGCCAGCAGCTCCTTCAGTAACACCATATATTTT. It codes for CASSSFSNTIYF.

CDR3 nucleotides: TGTGCCATCAGTGAACTAGCGGGAGGCGAGAGGGATACGCAGTATTTT. This codes for CAISELAGGERDTQYF. The rearrangement links TRBV10-3 to TRBJ2-3; 12 bases are shared with TRBD2. Germline values: CDR1 ENHRY, CDR2 SYGVKD. J gave up 6 bases and V 3 bases, and 7 bases lay outside the gene matches. This CDR3 is 16 amino acids long.

CDR3 region: CASSLDPGNRGTDTQYF. The DNA for the CDR3 is TGTGCCAGCAGCTTAGATCCCGGGAATCGGGGCACAGATACGCAGTATTTT. The J gene is TRBJ2-3, the V gene TRBV11-3, with a weak D call TRBD2 (5 bases). V was clipped by 0 bases and J by 1 base, with 14 bases between them. The CDR3 length is 17 residues. Germline CDR1 reads SGHNT; CDR2 reads YENEEA.

The rearrangement joins TRBV11-2 to TRBJ1-1; 8 bases match TRBD1. CDR3 size: 16 residues. The V gene's germline CDR1 is SGHAT and CDR2 FQNNGV. Trimming at V came to 5 bases and at J to 0 bases, leaving 8 bases not matched to a gene. This chain's CDR3 is CASSHRGQELNTEAFF. DNA for the CDR3: TGTGCCAGCAGCCACCGGGGACAGGAGCTGAACACTGAAGCTTTCTTT. Complete variable domain (other parts from reference TRBV11-2 and TRBJ1-1): EAGVAQSPRYKIIEKRQSVAFWCNPISGHATLYWYQQILGQGPKLLIQFQNNGVVDDSQLPKDRFSAERLKGVDSTLKIQPAKLEDSAVYLCASSHRGQELNTEAFFGQGTRLTVV.

V gene TRBV28 combines with J gene TRBJ1-1; possibly TRBD1 for D (5 bases). The ends were cut back, 4 bases at V and 7 bases at J, with 7 bases in the middle. The V gene's germline CDR1 is MDHEN and CDR2 SYDVKM. The CDR3 spans 11 residues. The CDR3 region has the DNA TGTGCCAGCAGTTCAACAGGTGAAGCTTTCTTT. Amino acid sequence: CASSSTGEAFF.

This clone appeared a few times. The chain recombines TRBV10-3 with TRBJ1-1, with 7 bases identical to TRBD1. The CDR3 consists of 13 residues. Germline V gene lookup returns CDR1 ENHRY and CDR2 SYGVKD. J lost 4 bases, V lost 4 bases, and 3 bases had no gene match. CDR3 sequence reads: CAISGGGGTEAFF. CDR3 bases: TGTGCCATCAGTGGAGGGGGCGGCACTGAAGCTTTCTTT.

The chain is built from TRBV9 and TRBJ2-7; possibly TRBD2 for D (5 bases). The V and J ends lost 3 bases and 6 bases respectively, with 13 bases between them. CDR3 length equals 13 residues. Germline CDR1 reads SGDLS; CDR2 reads YYNGEE. CDR3 nucleotide sequence: TGTGCCAGCAGCGAGCCACTAGTGGGCGAGCAGTACTTC. Its translation: CASSEPLVGEQYF.

The chain links TRBV10-1 to TRBJ1-1; 8 nucleotides align to TRBD1. The V gene's germline CDR1 is WNHNN and CDR2 SYGVQD (reference sequence). CDR3 length equals 15 residues. The trim removed 3 bases at V and 0 bases at J, leaving 3 bases unmatched. CDR3 sequence (DNA): TGCGCCAGCAGTGAAAACAGGGGGATGAACACTGAAGCTTTCTTT. Its translation: CASSENRGMNTEAFF.

The chain uses TRBV20-1 and TRBJ1-1; possibly TRBD1 for D (5 bases). The CDR3 is 11 amino acids. CDR1 is DFQATT, CDR2 SNEGSKA, per germline (reference sequence). V was clipped by 6 bases and J by 5 bases, with 10 bases between them. This chain's CDR3 is CSATRGTEAFF. CDR3 DNA: TGCAGTGCGACAAGGGGAACTGAAGCTTTCTTT.

This chain joins TRBV7-2 and TRBJ1-4; D possibly corresponds to TRBD1 (5 bases). Germline V gene sequence: CDR1 SGHTA, CDR2 FQGNSA. The V end lost 5 bases, the J end lost 7 bases, and 17 bases lay between the germline ends. The CDR3 is 15 amino acids. For the CDR3, the DNA is TGTGCCAGCAGCGCATGGACCCTAGGGGCTGAAAAACTGTTTTTT. It translates to CASSAWTLGAEKLFF.

The chain combines TRBV7-9 with TRBJ2-7; 8 positions agree with TRBD2. The CDR3 runs to 15 residues. Germline lookup yields CDR1 SEHNR and CDR2 FQNEAQ (reference sequence). V shed 0 bases and J 6 bases; nucleotides not matched to a gene: 7. This CDR3 is CASSLARGGPAEQYF. The CDR3 coding sequence is TGTGCCAGCAGCTTAGCCCGGGGGGGCCCAGCCGAGCAGTACTTC. The complete variable domain, with remaining parts taken from reference TRBV7-9 and TRBJ2-7, reads DTGVSQNPRHKITKRGQNVTFRCDPISEHNRLYWYRQTLGQGPEFLTYFQNEAQLEKSRLLSDRFSAERPKGSFSTLEIQRTEQGDSAMYLCASSLARGGPAEQYFGPGTRLTVT.

The chain has TRBV7-2 and TRBJ1-1; the D is unclear. CDR1 SGHTA and CDR2 FQGNSA come from the germline V gene. The length of the CDR3 is 14 residues. Deletions cut 2 bases from V and 3 bases from J, with 10 bases between. CDR3 residues: CASSLTPLDTEAFF. The CDR3 bases are TGTGCCAGCAGCTTAACCCCCCTAGACACTGAAGCTTTCTTT. Filled out from reference TRBV7-2 and TRBJ1-1, the complete variable domain reads GAGVSQSPSNKVTEKGKDVELRCDPISGHTALYWYRQSLGQGLEFLIYFQGNSAPDKSGLPSDRFSAERTGGSVSTLTIQRTQQEDSAVYLCASSLTPLDTEAFFGQGTRLTVV.

The rearrangement links TRBV30 to TRBJ1-2, with TRBD1 matching 11 bases. Germline V gives CDR1 GTSNPN, CDR2 SVGIG (reference sequence). The CDR3 consists of 16 residues. V was pared by 3 bases and J by 4 bases, with 10 bases of the junction left unmatched. The CDR3 DNA is TGTGCCTGGAGCCAAGGGACAGGGGGGCTGCTCTATGGCTACACCTTC. Translating it yields CAWSQGTGGLLYGYTF.

The V gene is TRBV29-1, the J gene TRBJ1-1, with 9 bases aligning to TRBD1. CDR3 length: 13 amino acids. The V and J ends lost 6 bases and 1 base, in that order; junction bases with no gene match: 3. Germline-derived CDR1 and CDR2 are SQVTM and ANQGSEA. CDR3 bases: TGCAGCGTGCCGGGACAGGGGAACACTGAAGCTTTCTTT. Encoded protein: CSVPGQGNTEAFF. The full variable domain, in which reference TRBV29-1 and TRBJ1-1 provide the parts outside the CDR3, is SAVISQKPSRDICQRGTSLTIQCQVDSQVTMMFWYRQQPGQSLTLIATANQGSEATYESGFVIDKFPISRPNLTFSTLTVSNMSPEDSSIYLCSVPGQGNTEAFFGQGTRLTVV.